The 14 T cell receptor beta chains below were found in one sample sequenced in a study of neurological immune-mediated disorders. TCRdb processed the 5' RACE reads anew with MiXCR; each CDR3 protein has one entry. The sample lists 69,000 or so distinct CDR3 sequences; approximately 5% were seen once. Sequenced material: PBMCs. The receptors derive from a woman in her seventies with multiple sclerosis.

Ten or more counts support this clonotype. CDR3 in DNA: TGTGCCAGCAACCCAGGGGGAGTACGAGTTGGTGAGCAGTTCTTC. Protein: CASNPGGVRVGEQFF. The chain carries TRBV7-2 and TRBJ2-1; 7 nucleotides align to TRBD1. CDR1 and CDR2 (germline): SGHTA, FQGNSA. V trimming: 7 bases; J trimming: 9 bases; junction bases outside the gene matches: 15. This CDR3 is built from 15 residues.

The V gene is TRBV7-8, the J gene TRBJ2-1; 11 bases fit TRBD2. V lost 5 bases, J lost 4 bases, and 7 bases stayed unmatched. The CDR3 extends over 16 amino acids. Germline CDR1 is SGHVS and CDR2 is FQNEAQ. This CDR3 reads CASSPGTSGVYNEQFF. The CDR3 DNA follows: TGTGCCAGCAGCCCCGGGACTAGCGGAGTATACAATGAGCAGTTCTTC.

This clonotype was observed at least ten times. The chain has TRBV6-6 and TRBJ2-1, with D unclear. Germline-derived CDR1 and CDR2 are MNHNY and SVGAGI (reference sequence). V was clipped by 1 base and J by 8 bases, with 18 bases between them. The length of the CDR3 is 16 residues. The CDR3 here is CASSYWGAADYDEQFF. The CDR3 nucleotides are TGTGCCAGCAGTTACTGGGGTGCAGCAGATTACGATGAGCAGTTCTTC.

This clonotype was counted at least ten times. The V and J genes are TRBV7-3 and TRBJ1-1; 8 positions match TRBD1. CDR1 and CDR2 from the germline V gene are SGHTA and FQGTGA. J gave up 10 bases and V 5 bases, and 9 bases lay outside the gene matches. The CDR3 runs to 13 residues. The CDR3 reads CASSQTGGLRAFF. The CDR3 DNA reads as TGTGCCAGCAGCCAAACAGGGGGGCTGAGAGCTTTCTTT.

This clonotype occurred many times. V and J are TRBV11-3 and TRBJ2-3; D may be TRBD1 (5 bases). The germline V gene encodes CDR1 SGHNT and CDR2 YENEEA. V was clipped by 2 bases and J by 4 bases, with 13 bases between them. There are 15 residues in the CDR3. This CDR3 reads CASSLSGIKADTQYF. The CDR3 DNA reads TGTGCCAGCAGCTTATCAGGGATCAAAGCAGATACGCAGTATTTT.

This clonotype was seen at least ten times. The genes are TRBV5-1 and TRBJ2-1; TRBD2 agrees at 8 bases. Germline values: CDR1 SGHRS, CDR2 YFSETQ. With 9 bases clipped from V and 3 bases from J, the junction kept 8 bases outside the gene matches. This CDR3 region has 14 residues. For the CDR3, the DNA is TGCGCCACCTCAAGAAGCGGGAGCTACAATGAGCAGTTCTTC. Amino acids: CATSRSGSYNEQFF.

At least ten counts were recorded for this clonotype. Here the CDR3 reads CASSPTGGDTGELFF. The DNA for the CDR3 is TGTGCCAGCAGTCCGACAGGGGGCGACACCGGGGAGCTGTTTTTT. The chain combines TRBV12-3 or TRBV12-4 with TRBJ2-2; 10 bases are shared with TRBD1. The CDR3 length is 15 residues. J lost 3 bases, V lost 5 bases, and 3 bases had no gene match.

The table lists this clonotype with many counts. V usage is TRBV7-2 and J usage is TRBJ2-5, with 7 bases fitting TRBD1. V gave up 5 bases and J gave up 4 bases; unmatched junction bases: 10. CDR3 size: 15 residues. From germline, CDR1 is SGHTA and CDR2 FQGNSA. The CDR3 coding sequence is TGTGCCAGCAGCATGCGACAGGGTGGTATAGAGACCCAGTACTTC. Protein product: CASSMRQGGIETQYF.

Ten or more counts support this clonotype. The chain combines TRBV12-3 or TRBV12-4 with TRBJ2-1; 9 bases are shared with TRBD2. V lost 3 bases, J lost 15 bases, and 9 bases stayed unmatched. This CDR3 is built from 13 residues. The CDR3, as DNA: TGTGCCAGCAGTTTTGGGGGCGGGAGGGATCCGTTCTTC. Encoded protein: CASSFGGGRDPFF.

The sample holds many counts of this clonotype. This chain joins TRBV20-1 and TRBJ1-2, with 8 bases lining up with TRBD1. Germline V gives CDR1 DFQATT, CDR2 SNEGSKA (reference sequence). There are 12 residues in the CDR3. V shed 3 bases and J 6 bases; nucleotides not matched to a gene: 3. The CDR3 reads CSASIRGHGYTF. CDR3 in DNA: TGCAGTGCTAGTATCAGGGGGCATGGCTACACCTTC.

This clonotype has ten or more counts. The V gene is TRBV3-1, the J gene TRBJ1-1; no firm D call. Per germline, CDR1 LGHDT and CDR2 YNNKEL (reference sequence). The length of the CDR3 is 13 residues. Trimming took off 3 bases at V and 6 bases at J, with 11 bases between the two ends. The CDR3 loop is CASSHETRAEAFF. The CDR3 DNA reads TGTGCCAGCAGCCACGAGACCCGCGCTGAAGCTTTCTTT.

This clonotype was recorded many times. This chain uses TRBV7-2 with TRBJ2-1; 7 nucleotides line up with TRBD1. The CDR3 sequence is 14 residues long. CDR1 and CDR2 (germline): SGHTA, FQGNSA. V was pared by 5 bases and J by 9 bases, with 10 bases of the junction left unmatched. The CDR3 loop is CASSPQGYGLEQFF. DNA of the CDR3: TGTGCCAGCAGCCCACAGGGGTACGGTCTTGAGCAGTTCTTC.

This clonotype was counted at least ten times. J is TRBJ2-5 and V is TRBV20-1, with a tentative D call TRBD2 (5 bases). The germline V gene has CDR1 DFQATT and CDR2 SNEGSKA (reference sequence). The V gene lost 0 bases and the J gene lost 4 bases, with 9 bases spanning the gap. The CDR3 runs 13 residues. CDR3 protein: CSARDPSLETQYF. The CDR3 DNA follows: TGCAGTGCTAGAGATCCTAGCCTAGAGACCCAGTACTTC.

The sample holds one count of this clonotype. V usage is TRBV20-1 and J usage is TRBJ2-3; 13 bases are shared with TRBD2. V shed 6 bases, J shed 1 base, and the junction held 1 base outside the gene matches. This CDR3 region has 14 residues. Germline V gene sequence: CDR1 DFQATT, CDR2 SNEGSKA (reference sequence). Here the CDR3 DNA reads TGCAGTGCCGGGACTAGCGGGGGCACAGATACGCAGTATTTT. This translates into CSAGTSGGTDTQYF.